This paragraph covers one TCR beta chain sequence. The antigen is undetermined. The sample comes from a study of response to subunit inactivated influenza vaccine. One entry per CDR3 protein, called by TCRdb with MiXCR from the RT-PCR reads. In the table there are about 500,000 distinct CDR3 sequences, 13% of which are singletons. The CDR3 runs 17 residues. V lost 0 bases and J 6 bases, leaving 21 bases between the germline ends. Germline values: CDR1 MNHEY, CDR2 SVGAGI. Notes on the study in general: That few new T cells are recruited by each seasonal influenza vaccination was the authors' suggestion.

The rearrangement links TRBV6-5 to TRBJ2-7; D remains unclear. This sequence originates from a man aged 45-65 years who received an inactivated influenza vaccine. The sequenced sample was PBMCs from blood, obtained about 40 days after vaccination. CDR3 loop: CASSYSSGGGGPLEQYF. CDR3 nucleotides: TGTGCCAGCAGTTACTCGTCCGGCGGTGGCGGCCCCCTCGAGCAGTACTTC.